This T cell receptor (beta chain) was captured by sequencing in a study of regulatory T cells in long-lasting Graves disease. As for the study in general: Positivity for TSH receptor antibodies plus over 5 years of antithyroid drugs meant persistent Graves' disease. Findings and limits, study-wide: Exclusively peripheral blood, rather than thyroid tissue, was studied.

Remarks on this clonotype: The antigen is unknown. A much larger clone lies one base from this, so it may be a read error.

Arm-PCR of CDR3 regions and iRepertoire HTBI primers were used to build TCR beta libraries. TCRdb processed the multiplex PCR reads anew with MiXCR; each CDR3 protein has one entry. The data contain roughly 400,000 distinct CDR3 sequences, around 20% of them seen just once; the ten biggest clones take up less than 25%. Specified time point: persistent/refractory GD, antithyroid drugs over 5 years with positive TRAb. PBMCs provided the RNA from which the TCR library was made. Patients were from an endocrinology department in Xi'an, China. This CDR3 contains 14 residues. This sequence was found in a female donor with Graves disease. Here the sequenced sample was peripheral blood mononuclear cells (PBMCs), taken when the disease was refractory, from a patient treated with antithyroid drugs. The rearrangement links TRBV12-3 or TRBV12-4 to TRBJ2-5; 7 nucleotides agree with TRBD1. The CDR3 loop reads CASSLTGVREAQYF. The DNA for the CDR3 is TGTGCCAGCAGTTTAACAGGGGTCCGAGAGGCCCAGTACTTC.